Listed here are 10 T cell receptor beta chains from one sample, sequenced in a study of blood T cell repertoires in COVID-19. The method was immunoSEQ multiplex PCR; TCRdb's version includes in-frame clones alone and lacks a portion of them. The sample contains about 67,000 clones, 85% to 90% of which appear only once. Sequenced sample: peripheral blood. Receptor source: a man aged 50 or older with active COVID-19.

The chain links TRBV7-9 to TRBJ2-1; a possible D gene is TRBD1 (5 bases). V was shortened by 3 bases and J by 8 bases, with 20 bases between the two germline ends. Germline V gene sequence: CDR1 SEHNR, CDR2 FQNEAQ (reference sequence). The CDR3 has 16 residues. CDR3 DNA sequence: TGTGCCAGCAGCTTTCAACGGACAATGGGCATCGATGAGCAGTTCTTC. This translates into CASSFQRTMGIDEQFF.

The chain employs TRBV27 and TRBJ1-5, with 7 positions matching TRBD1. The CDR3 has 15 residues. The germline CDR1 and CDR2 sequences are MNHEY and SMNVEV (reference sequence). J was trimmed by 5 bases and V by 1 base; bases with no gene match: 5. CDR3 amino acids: CASSLYWDSDQPQHF. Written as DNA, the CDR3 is TGTGCCAGCAGTTTATATTGGGACAGCGATCAGCCCCAGCATTTT.

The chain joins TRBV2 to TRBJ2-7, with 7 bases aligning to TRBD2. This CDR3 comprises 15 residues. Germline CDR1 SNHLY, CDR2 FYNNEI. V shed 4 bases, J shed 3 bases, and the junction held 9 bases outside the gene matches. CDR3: CASSVDGGGYYEQYF. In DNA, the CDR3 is TGTGCCAGCAGTGTCGACGGCGGGGGTTACTACGAGCAGTACTTC.

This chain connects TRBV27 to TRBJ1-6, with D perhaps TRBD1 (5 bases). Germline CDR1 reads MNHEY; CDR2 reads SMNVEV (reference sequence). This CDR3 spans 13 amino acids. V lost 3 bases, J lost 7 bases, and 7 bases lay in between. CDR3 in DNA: TGTGCCAGCAGTTTGCCAGGGAATTCACCCCTCCACTTT. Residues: CASSLPGNSPLHF.

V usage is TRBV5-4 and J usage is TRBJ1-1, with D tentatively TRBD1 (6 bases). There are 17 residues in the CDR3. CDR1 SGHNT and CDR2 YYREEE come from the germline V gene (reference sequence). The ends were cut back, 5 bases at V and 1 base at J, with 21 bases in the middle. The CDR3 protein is CASRHTGRGSTNTEAFF. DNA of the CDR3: TGTGCCAGCAGACATACAGGGAGGGGAAGTACGAACACTGAAGCTTTCTTT.

The CDR3 DNA reads as TGTGCCAGCTCACAGAGCTCCTACAATGAGCAGTTCTTC. Protein sequence: CASSQSSYNEQFF. The chain is built from TRBV6-4 and TRBJ2-1, with D unresolved. Germline V gene data show CDR1 as MRHNA and CDR2 as SNTAGT. V gave up 8 bases and J gave up 0 bases, with 8 bases separating them. This CDR3 comprises 13 residues.

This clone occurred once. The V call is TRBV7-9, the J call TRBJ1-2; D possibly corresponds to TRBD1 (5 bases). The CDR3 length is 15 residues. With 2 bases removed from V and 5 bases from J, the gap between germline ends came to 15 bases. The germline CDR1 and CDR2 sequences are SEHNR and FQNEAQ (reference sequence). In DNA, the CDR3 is TGTGCCAGCAGCTTATCGGACACCTTGGTTTATGGCTACACCTTC. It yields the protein CASSLSDTLVYGYTF.

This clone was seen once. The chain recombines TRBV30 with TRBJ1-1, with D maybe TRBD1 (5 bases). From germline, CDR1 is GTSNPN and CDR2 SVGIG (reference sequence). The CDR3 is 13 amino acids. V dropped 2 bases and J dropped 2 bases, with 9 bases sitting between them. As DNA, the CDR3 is TGTGCCTGGAGTTACAGGCTTAACACTGAAGCTTTCTTT. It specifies CAWSYRLNTEAFF.

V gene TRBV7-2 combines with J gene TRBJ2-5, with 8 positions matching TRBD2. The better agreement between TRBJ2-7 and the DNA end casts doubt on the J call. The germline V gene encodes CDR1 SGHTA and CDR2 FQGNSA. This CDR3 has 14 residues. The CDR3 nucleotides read TGTGCCAGCAGCTTAGACGCTAGCGGGTACGAGCAGTACTTC. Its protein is CASSLDASGYEQYF.

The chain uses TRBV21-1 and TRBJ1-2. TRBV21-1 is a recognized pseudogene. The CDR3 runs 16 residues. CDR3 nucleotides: TGTGCCAGCAGCAAATTAGTGGAGCCTTCTAACTATGGCTACACCTTC. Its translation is CASSKLVEPSNYGYTF.